This T cell receptor beta chain was recovered during a study of blood T cell repertoires in COVID-19. Participants came from about 24 US areas, aged about 18 to 95 years. V was cut by 5 bases and J by 6 bases, with 19 bases left in between. This CDR3 is 15 amino acids long. Per the germline V gene, CDR1 is SGHTA and CDR2 is FQGNSA. Assay: immunoSEQ multiplex PCR; the TCRdb copy retains only in-frame clones and omits some. The sample lists roughly 220,000 clones; 80% to 90% were seen once. This clonotype was sampled from a woman aged 40 to 50 with acute COVID-19. The chain uses TRBV7-2 and TRBJ2-5; maybe TRBD2 (5 bases). Material: PBMCs or T cells enriched from blood (not recorded which). The CDR3 bases are TGTGCCAGCAGCCCCGAGGGTGGGGTTCGGAAGACCCAGTACTTC. Translated: CASSPEGGVRKTQYF.